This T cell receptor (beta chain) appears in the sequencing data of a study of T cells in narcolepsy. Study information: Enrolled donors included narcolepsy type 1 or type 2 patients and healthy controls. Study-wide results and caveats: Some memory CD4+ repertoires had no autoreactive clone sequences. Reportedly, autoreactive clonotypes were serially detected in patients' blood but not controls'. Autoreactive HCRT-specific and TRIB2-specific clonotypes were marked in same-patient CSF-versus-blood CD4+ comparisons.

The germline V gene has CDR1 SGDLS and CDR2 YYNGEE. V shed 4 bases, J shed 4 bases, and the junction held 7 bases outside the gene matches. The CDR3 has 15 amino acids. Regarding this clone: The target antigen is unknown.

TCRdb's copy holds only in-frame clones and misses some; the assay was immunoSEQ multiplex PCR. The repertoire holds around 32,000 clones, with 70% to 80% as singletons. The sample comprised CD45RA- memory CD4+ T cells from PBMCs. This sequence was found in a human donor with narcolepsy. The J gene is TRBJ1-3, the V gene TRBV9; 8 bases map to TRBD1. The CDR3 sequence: CASSTRTGRGNTIYF. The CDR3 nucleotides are TGTGCCAGCAGCACCCGGACAGGGAGAGGAAACACCATATATTTT.